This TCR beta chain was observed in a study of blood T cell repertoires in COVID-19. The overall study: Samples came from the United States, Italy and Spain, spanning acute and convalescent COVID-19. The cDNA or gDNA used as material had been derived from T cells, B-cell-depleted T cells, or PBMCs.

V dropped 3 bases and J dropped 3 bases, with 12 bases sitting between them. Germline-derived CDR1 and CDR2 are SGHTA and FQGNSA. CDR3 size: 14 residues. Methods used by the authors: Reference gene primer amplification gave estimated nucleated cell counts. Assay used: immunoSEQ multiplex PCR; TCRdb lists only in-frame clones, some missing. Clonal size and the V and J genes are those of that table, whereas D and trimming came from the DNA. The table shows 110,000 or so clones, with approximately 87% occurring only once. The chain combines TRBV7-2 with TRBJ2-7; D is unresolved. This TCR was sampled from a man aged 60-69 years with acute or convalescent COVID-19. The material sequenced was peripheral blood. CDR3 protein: CASSFSVGIYEQYF. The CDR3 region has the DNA TGTGCCAGCAGCTTCTCGGTTGGTATCTACGAGCAGTACTTC.